This entry lists 9 T cell receptor beta chains sequenced from one sample in a study of sequential checkpoint blockade in melanoma. Libraries were prepared by immunoSEQ multiplex PCR; TCRdb keeps only in-frame clonotypes and omits some of them. Seen here are 7,500 to 8,500 clones, around 60% observed once, and the top ten hold 50%. Indicated treatment: randomized to nivolumab then ipilimumab (arm A) or the reverse (arm B). This material consisted of CD8+ T cells sorted from blood (inferred from file names), taken from a patient given nivolumab and ipilimumab in sequence. The receptors derive from a human patient with melanoma. Some clones in this sample may be carry-over from other donors' samples.

The chain uses TRBV6-5 and TRBJ2-7; the match to TRBD1 covers 8 bases. J was trimmed by 8 bases and V by 4 bases; bases with no gene match: 7. The V gene's germline CDR1 is MNHEY and CDR2 SVGAGI. The CDR3 loop spans 13 amino acids. The CDR3 spells CASSFGTGQKQYF. CDR3 nucleotides: TGTGCCAGCAGTTTCGGGACAGGTCAAAAGCAGTACTTC.

The sample holds a few counts of this clone. The V gene is TRBV5-6, the J gene TRBJ2-5; a possible D gene is TRBD2 (6 bases). The end of the DNA fits TRBJ2-7 better, so the J call may be wrong. CDR1 is SGHDT and CDR2 is YYEEEE in the germline V gene. The CDR3 has 15 residues. CDR3 region: CASSFRDWGDYEQYF. In DNA form, the CDR3 reads TGTGCCAGCAGCTTTCGGGACTGGGGGGACTACGAGCAGTACTTC.

V usage is TRBV10-2 and J usage is TRBJ1-1; D is perhaps TRBD1 (6 bases). Per the germline V gene, CDR1 is WSHSY and CDR2 is SAAADI. Between the trimmed V and J ends, which lost 9 bases and 7 bases, there was a span of 18 bases. The CDR3 runs to 13 residues. For the CDR3, the DNA is TGCGCCAGTGAACAGGGAACCAAAGGTGAAGCTTTCTTT. Translating gives CASEQGTKGEAFF.

J is TRBJ1-1 and V is TRBV11-1, with D perhaps TRBD1 (5 bases). V lost 5 bases to trimming and J lost 3 bases, with 16 bases between them. Germline values: CDR1 SGHAT, CDR2 FQDESV (reference sequence). The CDR3 extends over 15 amino acids. In DNA form, the CDR3 reads TGTGCCAGCAGCCCCCCCTGGGGCTGGGACACTGAAGCTTTCTTT. Protein: CASSPPWGWDTEAFF.

On this clone itself: Germline and junction disagree at one end, which may indicate a read error. The CDR3 DNA reads as TGTGCCAGAAGTTTAGAATTCTTGGGAAGGGACTACTCTGGAAACACCATATATTTT. Translation gives CARSLEFLGRDYSGNTIYF. The chain uses TRBV28 and TRBJ1-3, with D perhaps TRBD1 (5 bases). This CDR3 spans 19 amino acids. CDR1 and CDR2 from the germline V gene are MDHEN and SYDVKM.

The rearrangement joins TRBV7-9 to TRBJ1-2, with D perhaps TRBD1 (6 bases). The CDR3 spans 16 residues. Looked up from germline, CDR1 is SEHNR and CDR2 is FQNEAQ (reference sequence). V lost 3 bases and J 2 bases, leaving 16 bases between the germline ends. The CDR3 is CASSFSGTPINYGYTF. The CDR3 DNA reads as TGTGCCAGCAGCTTCTCCGGGACACCGATCAACTATGGCTACACCTTC. Together with reference TRBV7-9 and TRBJ1-2, the CDR3 gives the full variable domain: DTGVSQNPRHKITKRGQNVTFRCDPISEHNRLYWYRQTLGQGPEFLTYFQNEAQLEKSRLLSDRFSAERPKGSFSTLEIQRTEQGDSAMYLCASSFSGTPINYGYTFGSGTRLTVV.

The chain carries TRBV27 and TRBJ2-7, with D unclear. V was shortened by 2 bases and J by 6 bases, with 23 bases between the two germline ends. This CDR3 contains 17 residues. Per the germline V gene, CDR1 is MNHEY and CDR2 is SMNVEV (reference sequence). CDR3 nucleotide sequence: TGTGCCAGCAGTTTAACGGTCGAGTCCATACTACCCTCCGAGCAGTACTTC. Its protein is CASSLTVESILPSEQYF.

A note on this clone: An end of the junction differs from the germline gene, which may be a read error. V usage is TRBV2 and J usage is TRBJ1-4; D gene uncertain. This CDR3 spans 15 amino acids. Germline V gene sequence: CDR1 SNHLY, CDR2 FYNNEI. The CDR3 coding sequence is TGTGCCGGCAGTTCAGACACATCAACTAATGAAAAACTGTTTTTT. It is translated as CAGSSDTSTNEKLFF.

The V and J genes are TRBV27 and TRBJ1-1; 8 bases map to TRBD1. CDR1 is MNHEY and CDR2 is SMNVEV in the germline V gene (reference sequence). The CDR3 extends over 15 amino acids. Trimming at V came to 5 bases and at J to 2 bases, leaving 7 bases not matched to a gene. CDR3 protein: CASSAGTGGNTEAFF. CDR3 bases: TGTGCCAGCAGTGCCGGGACAGGAGGTAACACTGAAGCTTTCTTT.